This TCR beta chain was sequenced during a study of control samples from healthy donors and cancer patients. Assay used: immunoSEQ multiplex PCR; TCRdb lists only in-frame clones, some missing. The sample lists 100,000 to 150,000 clones, less than 95% occurring once. Germline V lookup: CDR1 KGHDR, CDR2 SFDVKD. V gave up 0 bases and J gave up 2 bases; unmatched junction bases: 7. The CDR3 runs to 17 residues. Specimen: blood. V and J are TRBV24-1 and TRBJ2-3; 7 bases agree with TRBD1. The receptor comes from a man aged 18-30 years in good health. CDR3 nucleotides: TGTGCCACCAGTGATTTGCACCGGGACAGCTTCACAGATACGCAGTATTTT. As protein: CATSDLHRDSFTDTQYF.